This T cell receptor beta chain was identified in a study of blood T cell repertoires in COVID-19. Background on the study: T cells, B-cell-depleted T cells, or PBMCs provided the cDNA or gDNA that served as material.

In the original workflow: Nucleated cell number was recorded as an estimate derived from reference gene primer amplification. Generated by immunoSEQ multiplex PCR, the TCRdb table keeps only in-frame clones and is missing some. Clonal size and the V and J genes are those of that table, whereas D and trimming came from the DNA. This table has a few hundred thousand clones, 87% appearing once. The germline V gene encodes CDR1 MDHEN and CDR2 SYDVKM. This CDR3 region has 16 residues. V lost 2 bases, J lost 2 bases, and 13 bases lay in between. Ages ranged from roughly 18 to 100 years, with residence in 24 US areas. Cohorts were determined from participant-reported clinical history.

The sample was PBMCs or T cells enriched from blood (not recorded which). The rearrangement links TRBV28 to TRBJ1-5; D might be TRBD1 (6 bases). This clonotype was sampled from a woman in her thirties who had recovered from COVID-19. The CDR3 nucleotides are TGTGCCAGCAGTTTAGGAGGGGGGGGTGGCAATCAGCCCCAGCATTTT. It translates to CASSLGGGGGNQPQHF.